This T cell receptor beta chain was recorded in a study of blood T cell repertoires in COVID-19. Libraries were prepared by immunoSEQ multiplex PCR; TCRdb keeps only in-frame clonotypes and omits some of them. The repertoire consists of about 310,000 clones, with 80% to 90% occurring once and the leading ten covering 7.8%. The CDR3 has 13 residues. Germline-derived CDR1 and CDR2 are SGHNT and YENEEA. V shed 5 bases and J 0 bases; nucleotides not matched to a gene: 1. The clonotype comes from a woman between 50 and 59 years old who had recovered from COVID-19. The sequenced sample consisted of peripheral blood. This rearrangement joins TRBV11-3 to TRBJ2-7, with 7 bases aligning to TRBD2. The CDR3: CASSPGGSYEQYF. In DNA form, the CDR3 reads TGTGCCAGCAGCCCGGGGGGCTCCTACGAGCAGTACTTC.